One and the same sample provided the 20 T cell receptor beta chains below, sequenced in a study of T cells in women clearing cervical HPV infection. Only in-frame clones appear in the TCRdb table, and some are missing; sequencing was by immunoSEQ multiplex PCR. This repertoire includes about 34,000 clones. Sequencing was carried out using blood buffy coat. Every receptor here comes from a woman aged 18-70 years with a cervical HPV16 infection that either progressed to CIN3+ or cleared (not recorded which).

With regard to this clone: An end of the junction differs from the germline gene, which may be a read error. Read coverage stops 3 residues before the CDR3 terminus; the germline J gene supplies the remainder. V and J are TRBV7-7 and TRBJ2-3; D ambiguous. The V gene's germline CDR1 is SSHAT and CDR2 FNYEAQ (reference sequence). The CDR3 extends over 12 amino acids. CDR3 DNA, as far as it was read: TGTGCCAGCAGCCCTCCCCCAGAGACG. This sequence encodes CASSPPPET. The CDR3 reads in full as CASSPPPETQYF. Variable domain in full (rest from reference TRBV7-7 and TRBJ2-3): GAGVSQSPRYKVTKRGQDVTLRCDPISSHATLYWYQQALGQGPEFLTYFNYEAQPDKSGLPSDRFSAERPEGSISTLTIQRTEQRDSAMYRCASSPPPETQYFGPGTRLTVL.

For this clone: The read stops 3 residues short of the end of the CDR3; the missing end is completed from the germline J gene. The rearrangement joins TRBV7-6 to TRBJ1-4; tentative D call: TRBD1 (6 bases). Germline values: CDR1 SGHVS, CDR2 FNYEAQ. The CDR3 runs to 17 residues. The CDR3 bases that were read are TGTGCCAGCAGCTTAGGATCTCCTATAGGGGGTAATTCACCA. As protein: CASSLGSPIGGNSP. The whole CDR3 reads CASSLGSPIGGNSPLFF.

For this clone: The read gets to within 3 residues of the CDR3 end, and the germline J gene fills in the rest. V is TRBV7-3 and J is TRBJ1-2, with D maybe TRBD1 (5 bases). Trimming took 2 bases from V and 7 from J, leaving 11 bases between them. The germline V gene has CDR1 SGHTA and CDR2 FQGTGA. The CDR3 runs 13 residues. The sequenced part of the CDR3 DNA is TGTGCCAGCAGCTTAGGGGGGTATGGTGGC. Its translation: CASSLGGYGG. The full CDR3 protein reads CASSLGGYGGYTF. The full variable domain, in which reference TRBV7-3 and TRBJ1-2 provide the parts outside the CDR3, is GAGVSQTPSNKVTEKGKYVELRCDPISGHTALYWYRQSLGQGPEFLIYFQGTGAADDSGLPNDRFFAVRPEGSVSTLKIQRTERGDSAVYLCASSLGGYGGYTFGSGTRLTVV.

Notes on this clone: The read comes to an end 3 residues before the CDR3 does, leaving the germline J gene to fill in the end. The chain recombines TRBV20-1 with TRBJ1-5; 7 bases are a match to TRBD1. From germline, CDR1 is DFQATT and CDR2 SNEGSKA (reference sequence). This CDR3 is built from 13 residues. V lost 6 bases to trimming and J lost 4 bases; unmatched junction nucleotides: 6. CDR3 DNA (partial): TGCAGTGCCCTCGAGGGGGCGAATCAGCCC. It is translated as CSALEGANQP. The complete CDR3 sequence is CSALEGANQPQHF.

As for this clone: The read comes to an end 3 residues before the CDR3 does, leaving the germline J gene to fill in the end. The gene calls are TRBV29-1 and TRBJ2-7; D is perhaps TRBD1 (5 bases). Germline CDR1 reads SQVTM; CDR2 reads ANQGSEA. The CDR3 loop spans 13 amino acids. V dropped 5 bases and J dropped 5 bases, with 16 bases sitting between them. The CDR3 sequence is CSVPLYLGDEQYF. The DNA read from the CDR3 is TGCAGCGTTCCGCTATACTTAGGGGACGAG.

Regarding this clone: From the germline J gene comes the end of the CDR3, since the read stops 3 residues before it. The chain has TRBV7-3 and TRBJ1-1, with TRBD1 identical over 8 bases. The CDR3 covers 14 residues. Germline trimming cut 4 bases from V and 4 bases from J; bases unmatched to any gene: 5. CDR1 SGHTA and CDR2 FQGTGA come from the germline V gene. The sequenced part of the CDR3 DNA is TGTGCCAGCAGCTGGGCCGGACAGGGCACTGAA. It specifies CASSWAGQGTE. The full-length CDR3 reads as CASSWAGQGTEAFF.

About this clone: The CDR3 end lies 3 residues beyond the end of the read and is filled in from the germline J gene. The rearrangement joins TRBV5-1 to TRBJ2-7, with TRBD2 matching 11 bases. Germline V gene sequence: CDR1 SGHRS, CDR2 YFSETQ. CDR3 length equals 16 residues. After removal of 0 bases from V and 6 bases from J, the junction contained 8 bases not matched to a gene. CDR3 sequence: CASSLVIAGGPGEQYF. CDR3 DNA, as far as it was read: TGCGCCAGCAGCTTGGTGATAGCGGGAGGGCCGGGCGAG.

With respect to this clone: With the read ending 3 residues before the CDR3 end, the germline J gene is used to fill in that end. The chain carries TRBV7-7 and TRBJ2-3; 7 bases match TRBD2. Germline-derived CDR1 and CDR2 are SSHAT and FNYEAQ (reference sequence). The CDR3 consists of 15 residues. V trimming: 0 bases; J trimming: 5 bases; junction bases outside the gene matches: 5. This CDR3 reads CASSLAHGGGDTQYF. CDR3 DNA, as far as it was read: TGTGCCAGCAGCTTAGCGCATGGGGGGGGAGATACG.

Turning to this clone: Coverage ceases 3 residues before the CDR3 finishes, and the germline J gene fills in the end. The chain joins TRBV19 to TRBJ1-1; perhaps TRBD1 as D (6 bases). Germline V gives CDR1 LNHDA, CDR2 SQIVND (reference sequence). The CDR3 length is 14 residues. Trimming left V 4 bases short and J 0 bases short, with 9 bases between. The part of the CDR3 DNA that was read is TGTGCCAGTAGTAGATGGGACATGAACACTGAA. Protein sequence: CASSRWDMNTE. The CDR3 in full is CASSRWDMNTEAFF. Drawing the rest from reference TRBV19 and TRBJ1-1, the complete variable domain is DGGITQSPKYLFRKEGQNVTLSCEQNLNHDAMYWYRQDPGQGLRLIYYSQIVNDFQKGDIAEGYSVSREKKESFPLTVTSAQKNPTAFYLCASSRWDMNTEAFFGQGTRLTVV.

As regards this clone: The CDR3 extends 3 residues past the end of the read, so its final part is completed from the germline J gene. V and J are TRBV18 and TRBJ1-1; D is unclear. This CDR3 is built from 13 residues. The germline gives CDR1 KGHSH, CDR2 LQKENI. The chain's CDR3 is CASSPWTGREAFF. The covered CDR3 bases are TGTGCCAGCTCGCCCTGGACTGGTCGCGAG.

This clone counts as medium-sized by frequency. The read ends 3 residues shy of where the CDR3 ends; the end is completed using the germline J gene. V gene TRBV4-2 combines with J gene TRBJ2-3, with TRBD2 matching 14 bases. Germline-derived CDR1 and CDR2 are LGHNA and YNFKEQ. The junction had 16 bases not matched to a gene; V was cut back by 4 bases and J by 4 bases. The CDR3 has 20 amino acids. The sequenced part of the CDR3 DNA is TGTGCCAGCAGCCTACCGGGACTAGCGGGAGTAGTGGGCAGGGCAGATACG. Translation gives CASSLPGLAGVVGRADT. The entire CDR3 protein is CASSLPGLAGVVGRADTQYF.

As regards this clone: The read ends 3 residues early relative to the CDR3; the germline J gene fills the gap. The rearrangement links TRBV7-9 to TRBJ2-5; no clear D. Trimming pared 3 bases from V and 4 bases from J, leaving 12 bases between. Germline lookup yields CDR1 SEHNR and CDR2 FQNEAQ (reference sequence). The CDR3 length is 14 residues. The sequenced CDR3 bases are TGTGCCAGCAGCTTTTGGTCCCCCGGAGAGACC. Its translation is CASSFWSPGET. In full, the CDR3 reads CASSFWSPGETQYF.

Remarks on this clone: The CDR3 extends 3 residues past the end of the read, so its final part is completed from the germline J gene. V is TRBV20-1 and J is TRBJ1-6; D perhaps matches TRBD1 (5 bases). The CDR3 totals 15 residues. Trimming took off 5 bases at V and 2 bases at J, with 13 bases between the two ends. CDR1 DFQATT and CDR2 SNEGSKA come from the germline V gene (reference sequence). The CDR3 sequence is CSAPTTGAYNSPLHF. Incomplete CDR3 DNA: TGCAGTGCTCCCACTACAGGAGCCTATAATTCACCC.

For this clone: The read halts 3 residues ahead of the CDR3 end, with the missing end drawn from the germline J gene. This chain links TRBV7-8 with TRBJ2-3; 12 bases map to TRBD2. The germline V gene has CDR1 SGHVS and CDR2 FQNEAQ. Unmatched junction bases numbered 3, after V lost 5 bases and J lost 0 bases. The CDR3 extends over 16 amino acids. The CDR3 loop reads CASSPLAGGSTDTQYF. The sequenced CDR3 bases are TGTGCCAGCAGCCCCCTAGCGGGAGGGAGCACAGATACG.

About this clone: The CDR3 end is not reached by the read, which stops 3 residues before it; the germline J gene fills it in. The gene calls are TRBV18 and TRBJ1-2, with a possible D match to TRBD1 (5 bases). The CDR3 spans 16 residues. Germline V lookup: CDR1 KGHSH, CDR2 LQKENI. CDR3 region: CASSFYSGGAKNIYTF. The CDR3 bases that were read are TGTGCCAGCTCATTTTACAGCGGGGGAGCCAAAAACATC.

Concerning this clone itself: The read finishes 3 residues shy of the CDR3 end, and the germline J gene is used to complete it. This sequence joins TRBV20-1 and TRBJ1-6; the D gene is possibly TRBD1 (6 bases). This CDR3 is built from 11 residues. Germline assignment: CDR1 DFQATT and CDR2 SNEGSKA (reference sequence). V was pared by 6 bases and J by 8 bases, with 8 bases between. Partial CDR3 DNA: TGCAGTGCCGCAGGGGATTCACCC. Residues: CSAAGDSP. The CDR3 in its entirety is CSAAGDSPLHF.

Concerning this clone itself: The read ends 3 residues before the CDR3 terminus; that terminus is restored from the germline J gene. The chain employs TRBV20-1 and TRBJ1-2; TRBD1 agrees at 9 bases. CDR3 size: 14 residues. Trimming took 2 bases from V and 7 from J; bases not matched to a gene: 8. Per the germline V gene, CDR1 is DFQATT and CDR2 is SNEGSKA (reference sequence). Incomplete CDR3 DNA: TGCAGTGCTAGAACCACAGGGGGCTGGGGTGGC. Translation: CSARTTGGWGG. The full CDR3 reads CSARTTGGWGGYTF.

Notes on this clone: The CDR3 end is not reached by the read, which stops 3 residues before it; the germline J gene fills it in. The V and J genes are TRBV7-2 and TRBJ2-3; no definite D call. The CDR3 length is 11 residues. The germline gives CDR1 SGHTA, CDR2 FQGNSA. The CDR3 DNA, read in part, is TGTGCCAGCAGCTCCGCGGAGACG. Translated: CASSSAET. The whole CDR3 protein is CASSSAETQYF. The full variable domain, with the rest looked up from reference TRBV7-2 and TRBJ2-3, is GAGVSQSPSNKVTEKGKDVELRCDPISGHTALYWYRQSLGQGLEFLIYFQGNSAPDKSGLPSDRFSAERTGGSVSTLTIQRTQQEDSAVYLCASSSAETQYFGPGTRLTVL.

The CDR3 sequence is CASSPGQSETQYF. The sequenced part of the CDR3 DNA is TGCGCCAGCAGTCCAGGGCAGTCGGAGACC. The V and J genes are TRBV5-1 and TRBJ2-5; a possible D gene is TRBD1 (5 bases). From the germline J gene comes the end of the CDR3, since the read stops 3 residues before it. The germline V and J ends were trimmed by 5 bases and 5 bases, with 13 bases remaining between them. The CDR3 totals 13 residues. CDR1 is SGHRS and CDR2 is YFSETQ in the germline V gene. The complete variable domain, with remaining parts taken from reference TRBV5-1 and TRBJ2-5, reads KAGVTQTPRYLIKTRGQQVTLSCSPISGHRSVSWYQQTPGQGLQFLFEYFSETQRNKGNFPGRFSGRQFSNSRSEMNVSTLELGDSALYLCASSPGQSETQYFGPGTRLLVL.

Comment on this clone: The read ends 3 residues before the CDR3 terminus; that terminus is restored from the germline J gene. The chain is built from TRBV5-5 and TRBJ1-1, with D maybe TRBD1 (5 bases). This CDR3 is 13 amino acids long. V shed 2 bases and J shed 5 bases, with 10 bases lying between them. Germline CDR1 and CDR2: SGHKS and YYEKEE (reference sequence). This CDR3 reads CASSFSDITEAFF. Incomplete CDR3 DNA: TGTGCCAGCAGCTTCTCGGACATAACTGAA.